This is a list of T cell receptor beta chains from one sample in a study of OX40 agonist ivuxolimab in advanced cancers. The assay was immunoSEQ multiplex PCR, and TCRdb's table has in-frame clones only and misses some. The repertoire holds 35,000 to 40,000 clones, with about 85% as singletons. Sequenced here: CD4+ or CD8+ T cells sorted from blood, sampled in a trial of the OX40 agonist ivuxolimab. The source of these receptors is an adult with an advanced solid tumor such as melanoma, head and neck, liver or kidney cancer. Each CDR3 is given with its conserved first and last residue. D genes are given only for firm matches. Part of the rows lack a size; the others show once, few, many or a class for expanded clones.

CDR3 protein,CDR3 DNA,clone size,J gene,V gene,D gene
CASRRTVTSTDTQYF,TGTGCCAGCAGGCGGACGGTAACTAGCACAGATACGCAGTATTTT,NA,TRBJ2-3,TRBV6-1,NA
CASRSQGANYGYTF,TGTGCCAGCAGAAGCCAGGGGGCCAACTATGGCTACACCTTC,NA,TRBJ1-2,TRBV28,TRBD1
CASSPRLAGIETQYF,TGTGCCAGCAGCCCCCGACTAGCGGGAATAGAGACCCAGTACTTC,NA,TRBJ2-5,TRBV11-2,TRBD2
CASSLEVTYEQYF,TGCGCCAGCAGCTTGGAGGTGACCTACGAGCAGTACTTC,NA,TRBJ2-7,TRBV5-1,NA
CASSTSGSRNEQFF,TGTGCCAGCAGCACTAGCGGGAGTAGGAATGAGCAGTTCTTC,once,TRBJ2-1,TRBV5-4,TRBD2
CASSPQGFYGYTF,TGTGCCAGCAGCCCACAGGGTTTCTATGGCTACACCTTC,NA,TRBJ1-2,TRBV28,NA
CASSEVGEQYF,TGTGCCAGCAGTGAGGTGGGCGAGCAGTACTTC,NA,TRBJ2-7,TRBV6-1,NA
CASSQVGQGLVQPQHF,TGTGCCAGCAGCCAAGTAGGACAGGGGTTGGTTCAGCCCCAGCATTTT,NA,TRBJ1-5,TRBV4-2,TRBD1
CASSEAAAETNQPQHF,TGTGCCAGCAGTGAAGCTGCGGCAGAAACCAATCAGCCCCAGCATTTT,NA,TRBJ1-5,TRBV6-1,NA
CASRSPRAGGYNEQFF,TGTGCCAGTAGATCACCTAGGGCAGGGGGTTATAATGAGCAGTTCTTC,NA,TRBJ2-1,TRBV19,TRBD1
CASRPLAGDRGEQYF,TGTGCCAGCAGACCCCTAGCGGGGGACCGGGGAGAGCAGTACTTC,NA,TRBJ2-7,TRBV28,TRBD2
CASSDLTSGSDTQYF,TGTGCCAGCAGTGATCTGACTAGTGGGAGCGATACGCAGTATTTT,NA,TRBJ2-3,TRBV2,NA
CASQGQGPTEAFF,TGTGCCAGCCAGGGACAGGGGCCCACTGAAGCTTTCTTT,NA,TRBJ1-1,TRBV19,TRBD1
CASSEMEGAWETQYF,TGTGCCAGCAGTGAGATGGAGGGGGCTTGGGAGACCCAGTACTTC,NA,TRBJ2-5,TRBV2,NA
CATSREVTSGWDEQYF,TGTGCCACCAGCCGAGAGGTAACTAGCGGGTGGGACGAGCAGTACTTC,NA,TRBJ2-7,TRBV15,TRBD2
CASSPGPGQGTDTQYF,TGTGCCAGCTCACCGGGGCCGGGACAGGGCACAGATACGCAGTATTTT,once,TRBJ2-3,TRBV18,TRBD1
CASSEYRDTEAFF,TGCGCCAGCAGTGAGTACAGGGACACTGAAGCTTTCTTT,NA,TRBJ1-1,TRBV10-1,NA
CASSVNTNEKLFF,TGTGCCAGCAGTGTTAATACTAATGAAAAACTGTTTTTT,NA,TRBJ1-4,TRBV2,NA
CASSEPSAQGYQPQHF,TGTGCCAGCAGTGAACCAAGCGCCCAGGGGTATCAGCCCCAGCATTTT,NA,TRBJ1-5,TRBV6-1,NA
CASADGFNSPLHF,TGTGCCAGCGCCGACGGATTCAATTCACCCCTCCACTTT,NA,TRBJ1-6,TRBV6-1,NA
CASSRQVSYEQYF,TGTGCCAGCAGTCGCCAGGTCTCCTACGAGCAGTACTTC,NA,TRBJ2-7,TRBV27,NA
CASSFGTSGGARDTQYF,TGTGCCAGCAGCTTTGGGACTAGCGGGGGGGCAAGAGATACGCAGTATTTT,NA,TRBJ2-3,TRBV5-4,TRBD2
CASSLETGLSYGYTF,TGTGCCAGCAGCTTAGAGACGGGGCTGAGCTATGGCTACACCTTC,NA,TRBJ1-2,TRBV7-9,NA
CASSRTGGGEQYF,TGTGCCAGCAGTCGGACAGGGGGAGGGGAGCAGTACTTC,NA,TRBJ2-7,TRBV2,TRBD1
CASSLLSGVLYNEQFF,TGTGCCAGCAGCTTACTTAGCGGGGTACTCTACAATGAGCAGTTCTTC,NA,TRBJ2-1,TRBV7-9,TRBD2
CASRSTSNQPQHF,TGTGCCAGCAGGTCGACTAGCAATCAGCCCCAGCATTTT,NA,TRBJ1-5,TRBV6-5,NA
CASREGEGANVLTF,TGTGCCAGCAGGGAGGGGGAAGGGGCCAACGTCCTGACTTTC,NA,TRBJ2-6,TRBV2,NA
CASSKDSNSPLHF,TGTGCCAGCAGCAAAGACTCGAATTCACCCCTCCACTTT,NA,TRBJ1-6,TRBV9,NA
CASSQDLDSLGRYF,TGTGCCAGCAGCCAAGATCTGGACTCCCTTGGGCGGTATTTT,NA,TRBJ2-3,TRBV4-2,NA
CASSYSGQDNEQFF,TGTGCCAGCAGTTACTCGGGACAGGACAATGAGCAGTTCTTC,NA,TRBJ2-1,TRBV6-5,TRBD1
CASSPPAGGRFSYNEQFF,TGTGCCAGTAGTCCACCAGCGGGGGGTCGATTTTCCTACAATGAGCAGTTCTTC,once,TRBJ2-1,TRBV19,TRBD2